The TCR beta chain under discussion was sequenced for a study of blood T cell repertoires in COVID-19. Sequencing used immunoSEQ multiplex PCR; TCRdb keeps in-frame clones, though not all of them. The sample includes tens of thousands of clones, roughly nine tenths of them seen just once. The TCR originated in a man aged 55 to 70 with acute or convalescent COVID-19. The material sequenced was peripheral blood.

The CDR3 sequence is CASSIPRQPQHF. The DNA for the CDR3 is TGTGCCAGTAGTATTCCCCGTCAGCCCCAGCATTTT. The chain uses TRBV19 and TRBJ1-5; D is ambiguous. The CDR3 totals 12 residues. Between the trimmed V and J ends, which lost 3 bases and 6 bases, there was a span of 6 bases. Germline CDR1 is LNHDA and CDR2 is SQIVND (reference sequence).